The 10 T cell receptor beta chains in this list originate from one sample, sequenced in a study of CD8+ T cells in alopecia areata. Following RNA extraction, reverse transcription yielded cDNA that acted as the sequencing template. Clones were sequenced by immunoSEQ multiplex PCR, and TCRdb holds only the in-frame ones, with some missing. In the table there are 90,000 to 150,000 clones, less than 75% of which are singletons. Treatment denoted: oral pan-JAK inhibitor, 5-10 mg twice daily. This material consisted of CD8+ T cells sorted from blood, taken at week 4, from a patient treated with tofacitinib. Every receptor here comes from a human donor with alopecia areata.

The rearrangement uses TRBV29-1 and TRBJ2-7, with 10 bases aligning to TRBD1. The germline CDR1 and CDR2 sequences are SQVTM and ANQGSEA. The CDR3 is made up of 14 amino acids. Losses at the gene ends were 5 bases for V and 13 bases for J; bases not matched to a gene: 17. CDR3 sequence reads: CSVSDLGTGALGYF. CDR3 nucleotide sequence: TGCAGCGTTTCCGATCTGGGGACAGGGGCCCTAGGCTACTTC.

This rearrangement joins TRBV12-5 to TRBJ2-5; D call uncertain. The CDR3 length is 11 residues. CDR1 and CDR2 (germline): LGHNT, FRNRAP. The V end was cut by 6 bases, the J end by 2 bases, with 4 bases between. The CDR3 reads CASGPQETQYF. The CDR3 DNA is TGTGCTAGTGGCCCACAAGAGACCCAGTACTTC.

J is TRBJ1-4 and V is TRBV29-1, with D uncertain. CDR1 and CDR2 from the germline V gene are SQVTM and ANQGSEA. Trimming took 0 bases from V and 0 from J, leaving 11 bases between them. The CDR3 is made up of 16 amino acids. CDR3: CSVEDEEAATNEKLFF. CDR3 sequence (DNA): TGCAGCGTTGAAGATGAGGAGGCAGCAACTAATGAAAAACTGTTTTTT.

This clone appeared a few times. CDR3 sequence reads: CASSQDSSSTDTQYF. CDR3 nucleotide sequence: TGTGCCAGCAGTCAGGACAGCTCTAGCACAGATACGCAGTATTTT. The gene calls are TRBV2 and TRBJ2-3; tentatively, D is TRBD1 (6 bases). The germline V gene encodes CDR1 SNHLY and CDR2 FYNNEI. The length of the CDR3 is 15 residues. Trimming cost V 5 bases and J 0 bases, with 12 bases left between them.

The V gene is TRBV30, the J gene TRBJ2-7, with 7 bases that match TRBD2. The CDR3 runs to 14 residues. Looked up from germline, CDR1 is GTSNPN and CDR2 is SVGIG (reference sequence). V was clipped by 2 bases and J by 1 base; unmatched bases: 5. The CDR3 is CAWSPVGGSYEQYF. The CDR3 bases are TGTGCCTGGAGTCCGGTGGGGGGGTCCTACGAGCAGTACTTC.

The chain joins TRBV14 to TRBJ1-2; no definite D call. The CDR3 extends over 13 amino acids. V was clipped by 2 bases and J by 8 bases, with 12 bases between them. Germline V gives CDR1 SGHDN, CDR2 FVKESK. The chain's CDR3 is CASSQSSWEGYTF. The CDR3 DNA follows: TGTGCCAGCAGCCAATCATCTTGGGAGGGCTACACCTTC.

Written as DNA, the CDR3 is TGCGCCAGCAGCCAAAACGCAGAGGGGGGGGTCGGCGGGACAGATACGCAGTATTTT. Its translation: CASSQNAEGGVGGTDTQYF. This rearrangement joins TRBV4-1 to TRBJ2-3, with a tentative D call TRBD2 (7 bases). The V and J ends lost 2 bases and 3 bases respectively, with 24 bases between them. Germline V gives CDR1 MGHRA, CDR2 YSYEKL. The CDR3 totals 19 residues.

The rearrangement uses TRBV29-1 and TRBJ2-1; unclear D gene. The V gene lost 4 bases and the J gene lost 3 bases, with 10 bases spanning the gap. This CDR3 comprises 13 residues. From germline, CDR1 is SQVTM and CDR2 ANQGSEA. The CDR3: CSVVEQNYNEQFF. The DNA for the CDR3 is TGCAGCGTTGTGGAGCAGAACTACAATGAGCAGTTCTTC.

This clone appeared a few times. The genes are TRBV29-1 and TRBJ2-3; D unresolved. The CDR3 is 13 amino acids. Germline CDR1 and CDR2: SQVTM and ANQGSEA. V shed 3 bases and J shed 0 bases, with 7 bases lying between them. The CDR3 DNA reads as TGCAGCGTTGACCCCCCCAGCACAGATACGCAGTATTTT. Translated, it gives CSVDPPSTDTQYF.

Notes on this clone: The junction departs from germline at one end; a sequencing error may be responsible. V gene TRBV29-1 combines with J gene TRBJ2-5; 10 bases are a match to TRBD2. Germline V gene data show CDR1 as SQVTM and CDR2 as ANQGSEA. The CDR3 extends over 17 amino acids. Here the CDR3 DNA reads TGCAGCGTGTACCTGATTAGCGGGGGGTCCCCTCAAGGGACCCAGTACTTC. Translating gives CSVYLISGGSPQGTQYF.